A single sample is the source of the 30 T cell receptor beta chains below, sequenced in a study of shared clonotypes between healthy human individuals (dated by TCRdb to 2019 to 2021). Library method: the immunoSEQ multiplex PCR assay. TCRdb's version of the immuneACCESS table is confined to in-frame rearrangements and falls short of the full clone set. An unresolved V gene accounts for under half of the shortfall where checked; the remainder is of unknown origin. This sample holds about 1,500,000 clones; 95% to 97% were observed only once. The ten largest clonotypes hold about 1.2% of the sample. The sample was naive CD4+ T cells sorted from blood. Reading the label with the study, this specimen's cell subset or site is: CD45RA+ positively selected. The receptors come from a man aged 25 to 40 in good health.

The rearrangement links TRBV10-2 to TRBJ2-7; TRBD2 might be the D (6 bases). The CDR3 spans 18 residues. The V and J ends lost 4 bases and 1 base respectively, with 23 bases between them. Germline CDR1 WSHSY, CDR2 SAAADI. The DNA of the CDR3 is TGCGCCAGCAGTGTGAATCGCGGGGCAGGAGTCGGGTCCTACGAGCAGTACTTC. Translating gives CASSVNRGAGVGSYEQYF.

The chain carries TRBV4-1 and TRBJ2-3, with TRBD1 as a possible D gene (5 bases). CDR1 is MGHRA and CDR2 is YSYEKL in the germline V gene. The CDR3 runs 14 residues. V was cut by 1 base and J by 5 bases, with 10 bases left in between. CDR3 region: CASSQVGVKDTQYF. CDR3 nucleotide sequence: TGCGCCAGCAGCCAAGTAGGGGTGAAAGATACGCAGTATTTT.

The V gene is TRBV21-1, the J gene TRBJ2-5; TRBD1, the D gene given by the table, was not confirmed from the DNA. TRBV21-1 corresponds to a pseudogene. The CDR3 covers 18 residues. In DNA, the CDR3 is TGTGCCAGCAGCAAAGAGGATTTGACAGGGGGCTCAGGAGAGACCCAGTACTTC. Protein product: CASSKEDLTGGSGETQYF.

The V gene is TRBV7-2, the J gene TRBJ2-6, with 11 positions matching TRBD2. The V segment lost 4 bases and the J segment 0 bases; nucleotides outside the gene matches: 8. CDR3 length equals 19 residues. Germline CDR1 and CDR2: SGHTA and FQGNSA. CDR3 sequence (DNA): TGTGCCAGCAGCTCCCCAGTCGGGACTAGCGGCTCTGGGGCCAACGTCCTGACTTTC. Translation gives CASSSPVGTSGSGANVLTF.

This clone was recorded only once. The chain employs TRBV7-2 and TRBJ1-1; D call uncertain. The V gene lost 5 bases and the J gene lost 3 bases, with 10 bases spanning the gap. This CDR3 comprises 13 residues. Germline V gene lookup returns CDR1 SGHTA and CDR2 FQGNSA. The CDR3 here is CASSTSRDTEAFF. In DNA, the CDR3 is TGTGCCAGCAGCACCTCGAGGGACACTGAAGCTTTCTTT.

The chain employs TRBV4-1 and TRBJ1-5, with D maybe TRBD1 (6 bases). Germline loops: CDR1 MGHRA, CDR2 YSYEKL. This CDR3 contains 16 residues. V lost 1 base, J lost 4 bases, and 14 bases lay in between. The CDR3 DNA is TGCGCCAGCAGCCAAGTTTTTGGGACAAGAAATCAGCCCCAGCATTTT. This sequence encodes CASSQVFGTRNQPQHF.

The V and J genes are TRBV5-6 and TRBJ2-7, with 7 bases matching TRBD1. J was trimmed by 2 bases and V by 3 bases; bases with no gene match: 11. CDR3 length: 16 residues. The germline gives CDR1 SGHDT, CDR2 YYEEEE. The CDR3 DNA sequence: TGTGCCAGCAGCTATTCCAGCCGGGACAGAGCCTACGAGCAGTACTTC. Amino acids: CASSYSSRDRAYEQYF.

The V and J genes are TRBV29-1 and TRBJ2-3; TRBD2 matches 9 bases. The length of the CDR3 is 17 residues. Looked up from germline, CDR1 is SQVTM and CDR2 is ANQGSEA. The V segment lost 4 bases and the J segment 6 bases; nucleotides outside the gene matches: 17. CDR3 sequence (DNA): TGCAGCGTTGGGATAGCGGGAGCCGGTTCCCCTAGGGATACGCAGTATTTT. Translation gives CSVGIAGAGSPRDTQYF.

The rearrangement links TRBV7-9 to TRBJ2-5, with D possibly being TRBD1 or TRBD2 (5 bases each). Germline V gives CDR1 SEHNR, CDR2 FQNEAQ (reference sequence). The ends were cut back, 2 bases at V and 5 bases at J, with 21 bases in the middle. The length of the CDR3 is 17 residues. The CDR3 loop reads CASSLRRRPREGETQYF. The CDR3 region has the DNA TGTGCCAGCAGCTTAAGGAGACGACCCCGAGAGGGGGAGACCCAGTACTTC.

In regard to this clone: This same CDR3 is encoded by further DNA sequences in the sample. The J gene is TRBJ1-5, the V gene TRBV28, with unresolved D. Germline-derived CDR1 and CDR2 are MDHEN and SYDVKM. The CDR3 has 14 amino acids. The V end lost 3 bases, the J end lost 0 bases, and 6 bases lay between the germline ends. CDR3: CASSLLGSNQPQHF. The CDR3 DNA sequence: TGTGCCAGCAGTTTGCTGGGTAGCAATCAGCCCCAGCATTTT.

V usage is TRBV28 and J usage is TRBJ1-1, with D perhaps TRBD1 (5 bases). Germline V lookup: CDR1 MDHEN, CDR2 SYDVKM. CDR3 length: 14 amino acids. Trimming left V 6 bases short and J 1 base short, with 12 bases between. CDR3 DNA sequence: TGTGCCAGCAGGGTGGGGGGAACGAACACTGAAGCTTTCTTT. The encoded protein is CASRVGGTNTEAFF.

The table lists this clone with a count of one. The chain joins TRBV5-1 to TRBJ2-1, with D perhaps TRBD2 (5 bases). Trimming took off 3 bases at V and 8 bases at J, with 15 bases between the two ends. CDR1 and CDR2 from the germline V gene are SGHRS and YFSETQ. This CDR3 region has 14 residues. The CDR3 bases are TGCGCCAGCAGCTGGCTGGAGGTCTCGGATGAGCAGTTCTTC. It codes for CASSWLEVSDEQFF.

The chain recombines TRBV7-2 with TRBJ2-1; TRBD1 is a possible D gene (8 bases). The CDR3 is 16 amino acids. The V end lost 2 bases, the J end lost 4 bases, and 15 bases lay between the germline ends. Germline-derived CDR1 and CDR2 are SGHTA and FQGNSA. The CDR3 sequence is CASSLQRDRFYNEQFF. Written as DNA, the CDR3 is TGTGCCAGCAGCTTACAGCGGGACAGGTTTTACAATGAGCAGTTCTTC.

The genes are TRBV4-1 and TRBJ2-1; maybe TRBD2 (6 bases). Per germline, CDR1 MGHRA and CDR2 YSYEKL. With 1 base removed from V and 6 bases from J, the gap between germline ends came to 10 bases. The CDR3 loop spans 14 amino acids. CDR3 DNA: TGCGCCAGCAGCCAAGTTGCGGGGTTCAATGAGCAGTTCTTC. This encodes CASSQVAGFNEQFF.

In its sample, this clone was seen once. V and J are TRBV29-1 and TRBJ1-1; D is unclear. This CDR3 spans 12 amino acids. Germline CDR1 and CDR2: SQVTM and ANQGSEA. Trimming shortened V by 6 bases and J by 0 bases, and 8 bases separated the two germline ends. CDR3 bases: TGCAGCGTGGGAGTACTGAACACTGAAGCTTTCTTT. Its translation is CSVGVLNTEAFF.

The chain links TRBV27 to TRBJ2-7; D is tentatively TRBD1 or TRBD2 (6 bases each). This CDR3 spans 18 amino acids. Trimming removed 0 bases from V and 7 bases from J, with 25 bases in between. Germline V gene sequence: CDR1 MNHEY, CDR2 SMNVEV (reference sequence). CDR3 region: CASSLSDPGAAQSWEQYF. The CDR3 DNA reads as TGTGCCAGCAGTTTATCAGATCCGGGGGCTGCCCAATCCTGGGAGCAGTACTTC.

V and J are TRBV9 and TRBJ2-7; D unclear. V was trimmed by 2 bases and J by 4 bases, leaving 19 bases between them. Germline V gene lookup returns CDR1 SGDLS and CDR2 YYNGEE. This CDR3 spans 16 amino acids. Here the CDR3 reads CASSVGSSVLLYEQYF. In DNA form, the CDR3 reads TGTGCCAGCAGCGTCGGGTCGTCGGTTCTCTTGTACGAGCAGTACTTC.

The V gene is TRBV5-1, the J gene TRBJ2-5; D is possibly TRBD2 (6 bases). The V gene lost 0 bases and the J gene lost 7 bases, with 16 bases spanning the gap. From germline, CDR1 is SGHRS and CDR2 YFSETQ. The CDR3 is 15 residues long. The CDR3 loop is CASSLASEVGGTQYF. Written as DNA, the CDR3 is TGCGCCAGCAGCTTGGCCTCTGAGGTGGGGGGGACCCAGTACTTC.

Of note for this clone: This sample includes further DNA sequences coding for the same CDR3. The CDR3 DNA sequence: TGTGCCAGCAGGGGGGGCTCCTACGAGCAGTACTTC. It codes for CASRGGSYEQYF. The chain carries TRBV2 and TRBJ2-7; TRBD2 might be the D (6 bases). The V end was cut by 6 bases, the J end by 0 bases, with 6 bases between. Germline lookup yields CDR1 SNHLY and CDR2 FYNNEI. This CDR3 is built from 12 residues.

The J gene is TRBJ2-7, the V gene TRBV6-1; 8 bases line up with TRBD2. V trimming: 4 bases; J trimming: 5 bases; junction bases outside the gene matches: 7. CDR3 length: 14 amino acids. The germline V gene encodes CDR1 MNHNS and CDR2 SASEGT. The DNA of the CDR3 is TGTGCCAGCAGTGGCATTAAACTAGCGGACGAGCAGTACTTC. Translation gives CASSGIKLADEQYF.

V is TRBV29-1 and J is TRBJ2-3; TRBD1 matches at 10 bases. J gave up 0 bases and V 7 bases, and 7 bases lay outside the gene matches. This CDR3 has 15 residues. The V gene's germline CDR1 is SQVTM and CDR2 ANQGSEA. In DNA form, the CDR3 reads TGCAGCGCAAGCCAGGGACAGGGGAGCACAGATACGCAGTATTTT. It translates to CSASQGQGSTDTQYF.

V gene TRBV7-9 combines with J gene TRBJ2-7; D is perhaps TRBD1 or TRBD2 (5 bases each). Germline V lookup: CDR1 SEHNR, CDR2 FQNEAQ (reference sequence). V shed 5 bases and J shed 5 bases, with 16 bases lying between them. The CDR3 length is 14 residues. CDR3 coding DNA: TGTGCCAGCAGCCCGTCAATCGGGGCCCACGAGCAGTACTTC. This translates into CASSPSIGAHEQYF.

The chain couples TRBV19 to TRBJ2-7, with TRBD2 matching over 14 bases. Germline CDR1 LNHDA, CDR2 SQIVND (reference sequence). J was trimmed by 7 bases and V by 3 bases; bases with no gene match: 5. This CDR3 is built from 15 residues. The CDR3 sequence: CASSIRLAGGREQYF. CDR3 sequence (DNA): TGTGCCAGTAGTATCAGACTAGCGGGAGGGAGGGAGCAGTACTTC.

This chain links TRBV29-1 with TRBJ2-5; no definite D call. Trimming pared 7 bases from V and 2 bases from J, leaving 14 bases between. This CDR3 is built from 13 residues. Germline CDR1 is SQVTM and CDR2 is ANQGSEA. CDR3 region: CSASRRRQETQYF. Here the CDR3 DNA reads TGCAGCGCCTCACGTCGAAGGCAAGAGACCCAGTACTTC.

The chain uses TRBV5-6 and TRBJ2-7; possibly TRBD2 for D (5 bases). V lost 4 bases and J lost 2, with 16 bases in between. This CDR3 spans 15 amino acids. Germline CDR1 is SGHDT and CDR2 is YYEEEE. CDR3 residues: CASSQSGGGAYEQYF. The CDR3 bases are TGTGCCAGCAGCCAATCAGGCGGAGGAGCCTACGAGCAGTACTTC.

The chain joins TRBV6-5 to TRBJ2-3; a weak D match, TRBD1 (6 bases). Per the germline V gene, CDR1 is MNHEY and CDR2 is SVGAGI. V dropped 5 bases and J dropped 5 bases, with 17 bases sitting between them. CDR3 size: 15 residues. The CDR3 region has the DNA TGTGCCAGCAGTCCCCGGGACAAGCTACTAGATACGCAGTATTTT. Protein sequence: CASSPRDKLLDTQYF.

Of note for this clone: Other DNA sequences in this specimen translate into the identical CDR3. This chain links TRBV13 with TRBJ2-6; D remains ambiguous. V was clipped by 3 bases and J by 1 base, with 10 bases between them. Germline V gene data show CDR1 as PRHDT and CDR2 as FYEKMQ (reference sequence). The CDR3 sequence is 16 residues long. The CDR3 is CASSLDLGSGANVLTF. The CDR3 DNA reads TGTGCCAGCAGCTTGGATTTGGGGTCTGGGGCCAACGTCCTGACTTTC.

The chain employs TRBV6-6 and TRBJ2-7; D is perhaps TRBD1 (6 bases). The CDR3 extends over 15 amino acids. V gave up 2 bases and J gave up 6 bases, with 17 bases separating them. The germline CDR1 and CDR2 sequences are MNHNY and SVGAGI (reference sequence). In DNA, the CDR3 is TGTGCCAGCAGTTACGGTGACAGGATCGGAGGCGAGCAGTACTTC. It translates to CASSYGDRIGGEQYF.

The chain links TRBV28 to TRBJ2-3; D uncertain. This CDR3 is built from 13 residues. With 5 bases removed from V and 1 base from J, the gap between germline ends came to 7 bases. Germline assignment: CDR1 MDHEN and CDR2 SYDVKM. The DNA of the CDR3 is TGTGCCAGCAGTCCCCTACGCACAGATACGCAGTATTTT. As protein: CASSPLRTDTQYF.

The chain carries TRBV5-1 and TRBJ2-1; TRBD2 matches at 8 bases. The CDR3 is made up of 15 amino acids. Trimming took 1 base from V and 7 from J; bases not matched to a gene: 7. CDR1 is SGHRS, CDR2 YFSETQ, per germline. CDR3 nucleotide sequence: TGCGCCAGCAGCTTGCTTAGCGGGATAGGGAATGAGCAGTTCTTC. As protein: CASSLLSGIGNEQFF. The variable domain in full, with the rest retrieved from reference TRBV5-1 and TRBJ2-1, is KAGVTQTPRYLIKTRGQQVTLSCSPISGHRSVSWYQQTPGQGLQFLFEYFSETQRNKGNFPGRFSGRQFSNSRSEMNVSTLELGDSALYLCASSLLSGIGNEQFFGPGTRLTVL.